Described below is a single TCR beta chain sequence and its context. The sample originates from a study of blood T cell repertoires in COVID-19. The overall study: The study drew acute and convalescent COVID-19 samples from the United States, Italy and Spain.

V dropped 1 base and J dropped 3 bases, with 15 bases sitting between them. Germline CDR1 and CDR2: LGHDT and YNNKEL (reference sequence). CDR3 size: 16 residues. Assay used: immunoSEQ multiplex PCR; TCRdb lists only in-frame clones, some missing. The sample has about 460,000 clones; less than 90% are singletons. The TCR originated in a woman aged 55-75 years who had recovered from COVID-19. The chain carries TRBV3-1 (or the pseudogene TRBV3-2) and TRBJ1-2; maybe TRBD1 (5 bases). What was sequenced was PBMCs or T cells enriched from blood (not recorded which). The CDR3 DNA follows: TGTGCCAGCAGCCAAGTTCGGCCAGGAGGGGACTATGGCTACACCTTC. It codes for CASSQVRPGGDYGYTF.